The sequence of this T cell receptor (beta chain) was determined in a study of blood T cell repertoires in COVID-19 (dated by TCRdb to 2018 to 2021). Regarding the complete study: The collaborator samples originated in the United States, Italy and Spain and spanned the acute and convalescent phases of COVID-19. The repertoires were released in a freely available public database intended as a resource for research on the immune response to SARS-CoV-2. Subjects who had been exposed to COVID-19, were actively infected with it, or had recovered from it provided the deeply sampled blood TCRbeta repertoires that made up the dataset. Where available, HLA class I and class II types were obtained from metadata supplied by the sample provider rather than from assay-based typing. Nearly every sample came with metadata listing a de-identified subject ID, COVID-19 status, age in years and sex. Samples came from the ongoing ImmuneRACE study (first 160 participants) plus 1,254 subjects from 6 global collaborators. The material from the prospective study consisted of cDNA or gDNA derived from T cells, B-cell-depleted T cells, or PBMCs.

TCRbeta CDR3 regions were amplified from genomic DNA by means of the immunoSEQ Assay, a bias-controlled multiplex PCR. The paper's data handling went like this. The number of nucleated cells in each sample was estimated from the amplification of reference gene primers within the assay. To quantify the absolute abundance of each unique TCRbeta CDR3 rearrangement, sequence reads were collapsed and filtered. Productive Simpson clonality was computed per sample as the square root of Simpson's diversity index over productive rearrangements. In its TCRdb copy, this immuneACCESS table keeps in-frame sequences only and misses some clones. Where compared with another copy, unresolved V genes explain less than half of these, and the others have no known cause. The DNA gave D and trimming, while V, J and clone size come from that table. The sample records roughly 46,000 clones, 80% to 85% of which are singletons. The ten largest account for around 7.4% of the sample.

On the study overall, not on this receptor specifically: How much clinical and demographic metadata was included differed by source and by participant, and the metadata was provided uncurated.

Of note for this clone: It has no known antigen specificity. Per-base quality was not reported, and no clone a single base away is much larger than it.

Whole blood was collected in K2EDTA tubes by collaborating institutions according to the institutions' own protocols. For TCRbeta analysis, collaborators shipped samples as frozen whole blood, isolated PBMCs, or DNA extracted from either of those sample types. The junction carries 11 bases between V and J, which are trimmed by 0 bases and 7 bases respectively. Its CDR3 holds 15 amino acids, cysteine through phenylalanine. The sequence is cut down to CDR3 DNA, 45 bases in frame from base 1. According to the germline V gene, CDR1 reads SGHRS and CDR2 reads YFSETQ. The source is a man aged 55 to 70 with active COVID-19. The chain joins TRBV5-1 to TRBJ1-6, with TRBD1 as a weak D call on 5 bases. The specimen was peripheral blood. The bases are TGCGCCAGCAGCTTGGAGCACAGGCAAAATTCACCCCTCCACTTT. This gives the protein CASSLEHRQNSPLHF.